A selection of T cell receptor beta chains follows, all from one sample in a study of cytotoxic CD8 clonotypes in ibrutinib-treated CLL. Some clones are missing from TCRdb's copy, which holds only in-frame ones; the method was immunoSEQ multiplex PCR. The top ten clones hold approximately 30% of a sample with approximately 100,000 clones, around 73% of them seen once. This specimen was PBMCs, taken after 12 months of ibrutinib treatment. The source is a human donor with chronic lymphocytic leukemia. Both conserved end residues are part of each CDR3. The D gene is left open where the match is weak. Clone size is shown for a subset of rows, as once, few, many or a class of expanded clone.

clone_size j_call v_call d_call cdr3_nt cdr3_aa
. TRBJ2-2 TRBV9 TRBD1 TGTGCCAGCAGGGACAGGGCCGCCGGGGAGCTGTTTTTT CASRDRAAGELFF
. TRBJ1-1 TRBV5-1 TRBD1 TGCGCCAGCAGCGATAGACAGGGTGCCATGAACACTGAAGCTTTCTTT CASSDRQGAMNTEAFF
. TRBJ2-3 TRBV5-1 . TGCGCCAGCAGCTGGGGTTCCTCTAGCACAGATACGCAGTATTTT CASSWGSSSTDTQYF
once TRBJ1-6 TRBV4-3 . TGCGCCAGCAGCCGATCACAGGGAGATAATTCACCCCTCCACTTT CASSRSQGDNSPLHF
. TRBJ1-3 TRBV28 TRBD1 TGTGCCACCCGGACAGGGGAACGAAACACCATATATTTT CATRTGERNTIYF
. TRBJ1-5 TRBV6-1 . TGTGCCAGCAGTCCCGATGAGGGGGTGAATCAGCCCCAGCATTTT CASSPDEGVNQPQHF
. TRBJ1-1 TRBV2 TRBD1 TGTGCCAGCCGACAGGGGCCCTTGGGAGCTTTCTTT CASRQGPLGAFF
. TRBJ1-1 TRBV11-2 TRBD1 TGTGCCAGCAGCCCAAGAGACAGGGGTAGTGATGAAGCTTTCTTT CASSPRDRGSDEAFF
once TRBJ2-2 TRBV7-8 . TGTGCCAGCAGCTTTGGGGCCCCAGGAGACACCGGGGAGCTGTTTTTT CASSFGAPGDTGELFF
. TRBJ1-5 TRBV19 TRBD1 TGTGCCAGTAGTATCGGACAGGGGCAAGGTAGCAATCAGCCCCAGCATTTT CASSIGQGQGSNQPQHF
. TRBJ1-5 TRBV23-1 TRBD1 TGCGCCAGCAGTCAAGGGCCCCTCGAGGCAGGGGGCGCTCATCAGCCCCAGCATTTT CASSQGPLEAGGAHQPQHF
few TRBJ1-6 TRBV28 . TGTGCCAGCAACACCGCCGGACAAAGTTCACCCCTCCACTTT CASNTAGQSSPLHF
once TRBJ2-5 TRBV5-1 . TGCGCCAGCAGCTTATCGGGCAGCGAGACCCAGTACTTC CASSLSGSETQYF
few TRBJ1-6 TRBV11-2 . TGTGCCAGCAGCCTAGGAACCACCCTCCACTTT CASSLGTTLHF
. TRBJ1-3 TRBV30 TRBD1 TGTGCCTGGAGTGGGACAGGGTCTTTTTTGTATTTT CAWSGTGSFLYF
. TRBJ2-1 TRBV7-6 . TGTGCCAGCAGCTTATACGGGGGCTACAATGAGCAGTTCTTC CASSLYGGYNEQFF
. TRBJ2-5 TRBV5-1 . TGCGCCAGCAAAGTGGGGGCAAGGGGACAAAATTCGGGGGAGACCCAGTACTTC CASKVGARGQNSGETQYF
. TRBJ2-7 TRBV5-1 TRBD1 TGCGCCAGTGCCGGGACAGGGGGCTCCTACGAGCAGTACTTC CASAGTGGSYEQYF
. TRBJ2-7 TRBV18 TRBD1 TGTGCCAGCTCACCTGGGACAGGCATCCCCTACGAGCAGTACTTC CASSPGTGIPYEQYF
. TRBJ2-2 TRBV6-5 . TGTGCCAGCAGTTACGGAGAGAACACCGGGGAGCTGTTTTTT CASSYGENTGELFF